This TCR beta chain was documented in a study of blood T cells in healthy people across ages. A second roughly 6 to 12 cycle PCR used barcoded and J-beta primers. TCRdb redid the calling of the 5' RACE reads with MiXCR, one entry per CDR3 protein. The sample shows 780,000 or so distinct CDR3 sequences, just over 55% of them seen only once. Drawing of peripheral blood yielded about 9.6 milliliters from each donor. Sample: blood. The source of this sequence is a man aged 40-55 years in good health.

The CDR3 reads CSASPGLARETQYF. CDR3 DNA sequence: TGCAGTGCTAGTCCCGGACTAGCGCGAGAGACCCAGTACTTC. This chain uses TRBV20-1 with TRBJ2-7; 9 bases align to TRBD2. The J call is doubtful: the DNA matches TRBJ2-5 better. Per the germline V gene, CDR1 is DFQATT and CDR2 is SNEGSKA (reference sequence). This CDR3 is built from 14 residues.